Below, 8 T cell receptor beta chains from the same sample are listed, as sequenced in a study of T cells after yellow fever vaccination. Each CDR3 protein is one row after TCRdb ran MiXCR on the 5' RACE reads. Among 70,000 to 80,000 distinct CDR3 sequences, about 7.7% were seen once, and the ten largest hold roughly 28%. Sequenced material: CD8+ T cells sorted from PBMCs, taken 9 to 10 days after the first yellow fever vaccination. Every receptor here comes from a man between 18 and 35 years old who received the YFV17D yellow fever vaccine.

This clonotype occurred many times. Here the CDR3 DNA reads TGCGCCAGCAGCCAAGGTACAGGGCGGTACGAGCAGTACTTC. Residues: CASSQGTGRYEQYF. The chain links TRBV4-3 to TRBJ2-7; possibly TRBD1 for D (6 bases). Germline CDR1 is LGHNA and CDR2 is YSLEER. The CDR3 is made up of 14 amino acids. Trimming cost V 1 base and J 4 bases, with 11 bases left between them.

This clonotype turned up a few times. The rearrangement uses TRBV15 and TRBJ2-1; D is perhaps TRBD1 (6 bases). V was clipped by 0 bases and J by 4 bases, with 19 bases between them. The germline V gene has CDR1 LNHNV and CDR2 YYDKDF (reference sequence). The CDR3 runs to 18 residues. CDR3 DNA: TGTGCCACCAGCAGAGATAGGTCGGGACACCGCCCTTACAATGAGCAGTTCTTC. Its protein product is CATSRDRSGHRPYNEQFF.

The CDR3 here is CSPGGAGVHETQYF. The CDR3 DNA follows: TGCAGCCCAGGAGGGGCGGGTGTACACGAGACCCAGTACTTC. The chain joins TRBV20-1 to TRBJ2-5, with D tentatively TRBD2 (6 bases). Germline V gene sequence: CDR1 DFQATT, CDR2 SNEGSKA (reference sequence). The CDR3 consists of 14 residues.

This clonotype was detected ten times or more. The chain has TRBV20-1 and TRBJ2-7; no clear D. V lost 2 bases and J 0 bases, leaving 14 bases between the germline ends. The V gene's germline CDR1 is DFQATT and CDR2 SNEGSKA (reference sequence). There are 15 residues in the CDR3. The CDR3 nucleotides read TGCAGTGCTAGAATCCGGAAAACCCACTCCTACGAGCAGTACTTC. Its protein product is CSARIRKTHSYEQYF.

The gene calls are TRBV6-6 and TRBJ1-2; no clear D gene. Germline V gene sequence: CDR1 MNHNY, CDR2 SVGAGI (reference sequence). This CDR3 is 13 amino acids long. V lost 2 bases to trimming and J lost 0 bases, with 4 bases between them. CDR3 nucleotide sequence: TGTGCCAGCAGTTACACCCCTAACTATGGCTACACCTTC. As protein: CASSYTPNYGYTF.

This clonotype was detected a few times. The CDR3 sequence: CASSFLLDRANTGELFF. CDR3 nucleotide sequence: TGTGCCAGCAGTTTTCTATTGGACAGGGCGAACACCGGGGAGCTGTTTTTT. This chain uses TRBV12-3 or TRBV12-4 with TRBJ2-2, with 8 bases fitting TRBD1. This CDR3 has 17 amino acids. The V and J ends lost 3 bases and 0 bases, in that order; junction bases with no gene match: 6.

V and J are TRBV7-9 and TRBJ1-1; D call uncertain. V gave up 7 bases and J gave up 8 bases, with 14 bases separating them. This CDR3 has 12 amino acids. From germline, CDR1 is SEHNR and CDR2 FQNEAQ (reference sequence). For the CDR3, the DNA is TGTGCCAGCACCCTAGGCTTGGGAGAAGCTTTCTTT. It specifies CASTLGLGEAFF.

This rearrangement joins TRBV5-4 to TRBJ2-2, with D maybe TRBD1 (6 bases). Trimming left V 3 bases short and J 2 bases short, with 8 bases between. The CDR3 totals 14 residues. Per the germline V gene, CDR1 is SGHNT and CDR2 is YYREEE (reference sequence). This CDR3 is CASSYGTNTGELFF. CDR3 DNA sequence: TGTGCCAGCAGCTATGGGACAAACACCGGGGAGCTGTTTTTT. The variable domain in full, with the rest retrieved from reference TRBV5-4 and TRBJ2-2, is ETGVTQSPTHLIKTRGQQVTLRCSSQSGHNTVSWYQQALGQGPQFIFQYYREEENGRGNFPPRFSGLQFPNYSSELNVNALELDDSALYLCASSYGTNTGELFFGEGSRLTVL.